This TCR beta chain was captured by sequencing in a study of Ad26.COV2.S vaccination and SARS-CoV-2 variants. Study-wide findings and caveats: In vaccinated individuals, spike-specific CD8+ and CD4+ T cell responses reportedly displayed substantial breadth.

The sample holds one count of this clone. Its cognate antigen is unknown. In germline, CDR1 is ENHRY, CDR2 SYGVKD. The V segment lost 3 bases and the J segment 5 bases; nucleotides outside the gene matches: 12. The CDR3 length is 16 residues. Clones were sequenced by immunoSEQ multiplex PCR, and TCRdb holds only the in-frame ones, with some missing. The sample shows about 480,000 clones, around 88% of them seen only once. As to treatment: 19 received Ad26.COV2.S at low or high dose, single or two shots; about 5 received placebo; per-sample allocation not given. Day 63 after the first vaccine or placebo injection was the time point for sampling.

The sample in question was peripheral blood, obtained in a trial of Ad26.COV2.S vaccine versus placebo. This receptor was obtained from a person between 18 and 65 years old who received the Ad26.COV2.S COVID-19 vaccine or a placebo. The chain links TRBV10-3 to TRBJ2-7; TRBD1 matches at 8 bases. As DNA, the CDR3 is TGTGCCATCAGTGACCCCGGACAGGGCGGCTTGGACGAGCAGTACTTC. Encoded protein: CAISDPGQGGLDEQYF.